The rows below give T cell receptor beta chains drawn from one sample of a study of T cells after yellow fever vaccination. TCRdb used MiXCR to reprocess the 5' RACE reads, holding one entry per CDR3 protein. Here the sample spans a few hundred thousand distinct CDR3 sequences, about a sixth being singletons. Sequences were derived from PBMCs, sampled 5 days after the first yellow fever vaccination. The receptors come from a man between 18 and 29 years old who received the YFV17D yellow fever vaccine. Both conserved end residues are part of each CDR3. D genes are given only for firm matches. Size tells how often a clone was seen (once, few, many) or the class of an expanded clone, and some rows leave it out.

D: -
size: -
J: TRBJ2-3
V: TRBV10-1
CDR3: CASSDRSLTDTQYF
DNA: TGCGCCAGCAGTGACCGGTCCCTCACAGATACGCAGTATTTT

D: -
size: -
J: TRBJ1-4
V: TRBV11-2
CDR3: CASKLAAGNEKLFF
DNA: TGTGCCAGCAAATTAGCCGCAGGGAATGAAAAACTGTTTTTT

D: TRBD1
size: -
J: TRBJ1-2
V: TRBV7-2
CDR3: CASSLGDSFLYGYTF
DNA: TGTGCCAGCAGCTTAGGGGACAGCTTCCTCTATGGCTACACCTTC

D: -
size: few
J: TRBJ2-3
V: TRBV7-2
CDR3: CASRRSRTPSTDTQYF
DNA: TGTGCCAGCAGACGCTCTAGGACACCTAGCACAGATACGCAGTATTTT

D: -
size: many
J: TRBJ2-2
V: TRBV7-8
CDR3: CASSLDRPNTGELFF
DNA: TGTGCCAGCAGCCTTGACAGGCCGAACACCGGGGAGCTGTTTTTT

D: TRBD2
size: few
J: TRBJ2-5
V: TRBV10-3
CDR3: CAISDPSGQETQYF
DNA: TGTGCCATCAGTGATCCTAGCGGGCAAGAGACCCAGTACTTC

D: -
size: -
J: TRBJ1-6
V: TRBV5-1
CDR3: CASSLEGPGVGASNSPLHF
DNA: TGCGCCAGCAGCTTGGAGGGGCCGGGTGTAGGTGCAAGTAATTCACCCCTCCACTTT

D: -
size: many
J: TRBJ2-3
V: TRBV28
CDR3: CASSFGGRTTDTQYF
DNA: TGTGCCAGCAGTTTTGGAGGGCGGACCACAGATACGCAGTATTTT

D: -
size: -
J: TRBJ2-1
V: TRBV6-2/TRBV6-3
CDR3: CASSYWAGNYNEQFF
DNA: TGTGCCAGCAGTTACTGGGCGGGGAACTACAATGAGCAGTTCTTC

D: -
size: few
J: TRBJ2-5
V: TRBV5-1
CDR3: CASSPQGGGGYQETQYF
DNA: TGCGCCAGCAGCCCCCAAGGGGGCGGGGGGTACCAAGAGACCCAGTACTTC

D: -
size: -
J: TRBJ2-1
V: TRBV9
CDR3: CASSSARLLADSYNEQFF
DNA: TGTGCCAGCAGCTCGGCCCGCCTTCTAGCCGATTCCTACAATGAGCAGTTCTTC

D: TRBD1
size: -
J: TRBJ2-2
V: TRBV12-3/TRBV12-4
CDR3: CASRGTGMAGELFF
DNA: TGTGCCAGCAGGGGGACAGGGATGGCGGGGGAGCTGTTTTTT

D: -
size: few
J: TRBJ1-2
V: TRBV4-1
CDR3: CASSRPNRDLNYGYTF
DNA: TGCGCCAGCAGCCGACCGAATCGGGATTTGAACTATGGCTACACCTTC

D: -
size: -
J: TRBJ2-7
V: TRBV12-3/TRBV12-4
CDR3: CASSQTPYEQYF
DNA: TGTGCCAGCAGTCAGACTCCCTACGAGCAGTACTTC

D: -
size: -
J: TRBJ1-5
V: TRBV4-3
CDR3: CASSQEIGGHGPQHF
DNA: TGCGCCAGCAGCCAAGAGATTGGCGGCCACGGCCCCCAGCATTTT

D: TRBD2
size: few
J: TRBJ2-2
V: TRBV5-1
CDR3: CASRALAGEANTGELFF
DNA: TGCGCCAGCCGGGCACTAGCGGGGGAAGCGAACACCGGGGAGCTGTTTTTT

D: TRBD1
size: -
J: TRBJ1-4
V: TRBV12-3/TRBV12-4
CDR3: CASSLPRGHPEKLFF
DNA: TGTGCCAGCAGTTTACCCAGGGGGCATCCGGAAAAACTGTTTTTT

D: -
size: few
J: TRBJ2-6
V: TRBV11-2
CDR3: CASSPYESSPLSGANVLTF
DNA: TGTGCCAGCAGCCCCTATGAAAGCTCACCGCTCTCTGGGGCCAACGTCCTGACTTTC

D: -
size: few
J: TRBJ2-7
V: TRBV20-1
CDR3: CSARGHSSISYEQYF
DNA: TGCAGTGCTAGAGGTCACAGCAGTATCTCCTACGAGCAGTACTTC

D: -
size: many
J: TRBJ2-6
V: TRBV20-1
CDR3: CSARETGVGANVLTF
DNA: TGCAGTGCTAGAGAGACGGGGGTGGGGGCCAACGTCCTGACTTTC

D: -
size: -
J: TRBJ2-2
V: TRBV6-1
CDR3: CASSQPGASNTGELFF
DNA: TGTGCCAGCAGCCAACCAGGGGCGTCGAACACCGGGGAGCTGTTTTTT

D: -
size: -
J: TRBJ2-3
V: TRBV12-3/TRBV12-4
CDR3: CASNPTRVSTDTQYF
DNA: TGTGCCAGCAACCCCACGAGGGTTTCGACAGATACGCAGTATTTT

D: -
size: few
J: TRBJ2-6
V: TRBV4-1
CDR3: CASSPKGSGANVLTF
DNA: TGCGCCAGCAGCCCAAAGGGGAGTGGGGCCAACGTCCTGACTTTC

D: -
size: many
J: TRBJ2-3
V: TRBV7-9
CDR3: CASSLGVRKRTDTQYF
DNA: TGTGCCAGCAGCTTAGGAGTAAGGAAACGCACAGATACGCAGTATTTT